The 26 T cell receptor beta chains below were found in one sample sequenced in a study of T cells in Graves' hyperthyroidism and ophthalmopathy. Amplification of TCR beta CDR3 regions used RNA as the template. Researchers ran a first-round RT-PCR on the TCR CDR3 using the HTBI primer set. Each CDR3 protein gets one entry after TCRdb re-called the multiplex PCR reads with MiXCR. The table shows hundreds of thousands of distinct CDR3 sequences, with 13% to 15% occurring only once. Sequences were obtained from blood. These receptors were obtained from a woman aged 45-65 years with Graves' ophthalmopathy.

The sample holds many counts of this clonotype. The V and J genes are TRBV5-1 and TRBJ2-7, with 10 nucleotides matching TRBD1. Germline V gene lookup returns CDR1 SGHRS and CDR2 YFSETQ. The CDR3 extends over 14 amino acids. V was pared by 4 bases and J by 6 bases, with 7 bases of the junction left unmatched. CDR3 DNA sequence: TGCGCCAGCAGCCCGGACAGGGGGGGCATCGAGCAGTACTTC. This sequence encodes CASSPDRGGIEQYF.

Turning to this clonotype: Germline is not matched at one junction end, which may reflect a read error. The rearrangement links TRBV7-2 to TRBJ1-1, with D unresolved. Germline CDR1 reads SGHTA; CDR2 reads FQGNSA. CDR3 length equals 15 residues. The CDR3 region is CAGSPEIYLSAEAFF. The DNA for the CDR3 is TGTGCCGGCAGCCCAGAGATATACCTCTCGGCTGAAGCTTTCTTT.

This clonotype was recorded at least ten times. This sequence joins TRBV29-1 and TRBJ2-7; D is possibly TRBD2 (5 bases). V was pared by 6 bases and J by 5 bases, with 17 bases between. The germline V gene encodes CDR1 SQVTM and CDR2 ANQGSEA. CDR3 size: 13 residues. The CDR3 spells CSVAKRLGNEQYF. The CDR3 DNA is TGCAGCGTGGCGAAGCGGCTAGGCAACGAGCAGTACTTC.

This clonotype appeared a few times. The chain carries TRBV9 and TRBJ1-2; D is undetermined. V was pared by 3 bases and J by 4 bases, with 16 bases between. The CDR3 runs 15 residues. Germline V gene data show CDR1 as SGDLS and CDR2 as YYNGEE. The CDR3 nucleotides read TGTGCCAGCAGCGCATTGGGGTCCCGGCCCTATGGCTACACCTTC. This translates into CASSALGSRPYGYTF.

This clonotype appeared many times. J is TRBJ2-4 and V is TRBV6-1; the D gene could be TRBD1 or TRBD2 (5 bases each). Trimming took off 6 bases at V and 0 bases at J, with 12 bases between the two ends. Germline loops: CDR1 MNHNS, CDR2 SASEGT. The CDR3 is made up of 15 amino acids. In DNA form, the CDR3 reads TGTGCCAGCAGACCTACGGGGACAGCCAAAAACATTCAGTACTTC. It yields the protein CASRPTGTAKNIQYF.

This clonotype has a count of ten or more. The J gene is TRBJ2-1, the V gene TRBV27, with 11 bases aligning to TRBD2. The length of the CDR3 is 17 residues. CDR1 is MNHEY and CDR2 is SMNVEV in the germline V gene (reference sequence). V gave up 3 bases and J gave up 7 bases; unmatched junction bases: 11. Here the CDR3 reads CASSFLKLAGVYNEQFF. The CDR3 nucleotides read TGTGCCAGCAGTTTCCTCAAACTAGCGGGAGTGTATAATGAGCAGTTCTTC.

This chain joins TRBV28 and TRBJ1-4; the D is unclear. The CDR3 is 13 residues long. CDR1 is MDHEN and CDR2 is SYDVKM in the germline V gene. V lost 7 bases and J lost 8, with 14 bases in between. The CDR3 region has the DNA TGTGCCAGCAAAATAGGAGGGTCGGAAAAACTGTTTTTT. Translated: CASKIGGSEKLFF.

This clonotype was counted between two and nine times. The chain joins TRBV6-2 or TRBV6-3 to TRBJ1-4, with 10 positions matching TRBD1. V shed 6 bases, J shed 0 bases, and the junction held 4 bases outside the gene matches. CDR3 length: 16 amino acids. Germline CDR1 MNHEY, CDR2 SVGEGT. The CDR3 is CASRAGQGATNEKLFF. The CDR3 DNA is TGTGCCAGCAGGGCAGGACAGGGGGCAACTAATGAAAAACTGTTTTTT.

This clonotype was observed a single time. The chain employs TRBV12-3 or TRBV12-4 and TRBJ2-1, with TRBD2 matching 13 bases. The V segment lost 6 bases and the J segment 1 base; nucleotides outside the gene matches: 12. CDR3 size: 19 residues. The DNA of the CDR3 is TGTGCCAGCAGCAGTCGCCGGACTAGCGGGAGAGGGTCCTACAATGAGCAGTTCTTC. Translating gives CASSSRRTSGRGSYNEQFF.

This clonotype was counted only a few times. The chain recombines TRBV20-1 with TRBJ1-5, with 7 bases fitting TRBD1. The CDR3 is 18 residues long. CDR1 and CDR2 from the germline V gene are DFQATT and SNEGSKA (reference sequence). J was trimmed by 0 bases and V by 0 bases; bases with no gene match: 11. The CDR3: CSARDLRTGDYSNQPQHF. The CDR3 DNA follows: TGCAGTGCTAGAGATCTCCGGACAGGAGACTATAGCAATCAGCCCCAGCATTTT.

This clonotype appeared a few times. J is TRBJ2-4 and V is TRBV25-1, with D possibly matching TRBD2 (5 bases). This CDR3 comprises 17 residues. The germline gives CDR1 MGHDK, CDR2 SYGVNS. Deletions cut 8 bases from V and 1 base from J, with 21 bases between. The CDR3, as DNA: TGTGCCAGCGATCTTATTAGAGGGCCCTCGGCCAAAAACATTCAGTACTTC. It specifies CASDLIRGPSAKNIQYF.

The chain uses TRBV5-1 and TRBJ2-2; D perhaps matches TRBD2 (7 bases). Germline values: CDR1 SGHRS, CDR2 YFSETQ. V lost 5 bases to trimming and J lost 0 bases, with 11 bases between them. This CDR3 is built from 15 residues. CDR3 amino acids: CASRSGGANTGELFF. The CDR3 region has the DNA TGCGCCAGCAGGTCGGGGGGCGCGAACACCGGGGAGCTGTTTTTT.

This clonotype was seen a few times. The chain links TRBV13 to TRBJ2-1, with TRBD2 matching over 7 bases. V lost 5 bases to trimming and J lost 3 bases; unmatched junction nucleotides: 7. Germline CDR1 PRHDT, CDR2 FYEKMQ (reference sequence). This CDR3 comprises 15 residues. The CDR3 DNA is TGTGCCAGCAGCCCAGCAGCTAGCGGCTACAATGAGCAGTTCTTC. Encoded protein: CASSPAASGYNEQFF.

This clonotype was counted a few times. This chain joins TRBV5-1 and TRBJ2-1; 10 bases map to TRBD2. Trimming cost V 5 bases and J 5 bases; bases outside gene matches: 4. This CDR3 is 14 amino acids long. Germline lookup yields CDR1 SGHRS and CDR2 YFSETQ. The CDR3 region has the DNA TGCGCCAGCAGGGGGACTAGCGCCCACAATGAGCAGTTCTTC. This encodes CASRGTSAHNEQFF.

This clonotype was counted at least ten times. This chain uses TRBV7-2 with TRBJ1-4; D ambiguous. Germline V lookup: CDR1 SGHTA, CDR2 FQGNSA. The CDR3 covers 13 residues. V was pared by 5 bases and J by 8 bases, with 12 bases between. CDR3 coding DNA: TGTGCCAGCAGCCCCCATGCGGGGGAAAAACTGTTTTTT. Its translation is CASSPHAGEKLFF.

This clonotype has only a few counts. The genes are TRBV5-6 and TRBJ2-3, with TRBD2 identical over 8 bases. CDR1 is SGHDT, CDR2 YYEEEE, per germline. This CDR3 comprises 17 residues. V shed 0 bases and J 7 bases; nucleotides not matched to a gene: 13. CDR3 loop: CASSLGAVAGGTHTQYF. The CDR3 region has the DNA TGTGCCAGCAGCTTGGGGGCTGTTGCGGGAGGAACCCATACGCAGTATTTT.

This clonotype was picked up a small number of times. The chain recombines TRBV25-1 with TRBJ1-1; TRBD1 is a possible D gene (5 bases). Germline V gives CDR1 MGHDK, CDR2 SYGVNS. This CDR3 is built from 13 residues. V lost 7 bases and J 11 bases, leaving 20 bases between the germline ends. The CDR3 bases are TGTGCCAGCACACCGCAGGGTTTTGGCTCGGCTTTCTTT. Translated: CASTPQGFGSAFF.

This clonotype was counted ten times or more. The chain joins TRBV10-3 to TRBJ2-5; D remains unclear. The CDR3 runs to 11 residues. CDR1 and CDR2 from the germline V gene are ENHRY and SYGVKD. Deletions cut 2 bases from V and 5 bases from J, with 3 bases between. The CDR3 DNA is TGTGCCATCAGTGAGCGGGAGACCCAGTACTTC. Its protein product is CAISERETQYF.

In its sample, this clonotype was seen many times. This chain uses TRBV28 with TRBJ1-1; TRBD1 matches 7 bases. Germline-derived CDR1 and CDR2 are MDHEN and SYDVKM. This CDR3 is 15 amino acids long. J lost 1 base, V lost 5 bases, and 7 bases had no gene match. CDR3 protein: CASSPPTGPNTEAFF. The CDR3 nucleotides are TGTGCCAGCAGTCCCCCGACAGGGCCGAACACTGAAGCTTTCTTT.

V gene TRBV4-1 combines with J gene TRBJ2-7, with 9 bases that match TRBD2. V lost 4 bases and J lost 6; bases outside the gene matches: 10. There are 15 residues in the CDR3. CDR1 MGHRA and CDR2 YSYEKL come from the germline V gene. The CDR3 DNA is TGCGCCAGCAGCCCCATGGGAGCGGGAGGCCCCGAGCAGTACTTC. Protein sequence: CASSPMGAGGPEQYF.

This clonotype was picked up many times. This rearrangement joins TRBV6-2 or TRBV6-3 to TRBJ1-5; 10 positions match TRBD1. Germline V lookup: CDR1 MNHEY, CDR2 SVGEGT. The CDR3 runs to 17 residues. Trimming cost V 6 bases and J 1 base; bases outside gene matches: 9. CDR3 sequence reads: CASRRYGTGASNQPQHF. The CDR3 DNA follows: TGTGCCAGCAGACGCTACGGGACAGGGGCGAGCAATCAGCCCCAGCATTTT.

The chain links TRBV7-9 to TRBJ2-1; 12 positions match TRBD2. Germline CDR1 reads SEHNR; CDR2 reads FQNEAQ (reference sequence). V lost 1 base to trimming and J lost 4 bases; unmatched junction nucleotides: 11. The CDR3 is 19 amino acids. In DNA, the CDR3 is TGTGCCAGCAGCTTAGAGCGGACTAGCGGGAAGCTACTTTACAATGAGCAGTTCTTC. It encodes CASSLERTSGKLLYNEQFF.

The V gene is TRBV6-1, the J gene TRBJ2-1; 7 bases match TRBD2. Trimming at V came to 8 bases and at J to 0 bases, leaving 10 bases not matched to a gene. The germline CDR1 and CDR2 sequences are MNHNS and SASEGT. This CDR3 spans 16 amino acids. CDR3 residues: CASRLWEGSSYNEQFF. As DNA, the CDR3 is TGTGCCAGCCGACTGTGGGAGGGAAGCTCCTACAATGAGCAGTTCTTC.

This clonotype was seen many times. This chain links TRBV20-1 with TRBJ2-4; tentative D call: TRBD2 (6 bases). Looked up from germline, CDR1 is DFQATT and CDR2 is SNEGSKA (reference sequence). V lost 4 bases, J lost 5 bases, and 15 bases lay in between. The CDR3 has 14 residues. CDR3 in amino acids: CSATAPGGENIQYF. The CDR3 coding sequence is TGCAGTGCTACCGCCCCAGGAGGGGAAAACATTCAGTACTTC.

The V gene is TRBV24-1, the J gene TRBJ2-1; 10 positions agree with TRBD1. The V and J ends lost 2 bases and 2 bases, in that order; junction bases with no gene match: 8. The CDR3 consists of 18 residues. Germline V gene sequence: CDR1 KGHDR, CDR2 SFDVKD. The CDR3 loop is CATSDWGRDRGTYNEQFF. CDR3 nucleotide sequence: TGTGCCACCAGTGATTGGGGCCGGGACAGGGGAACCTACAATGAGCAGTTCTTC.

Details on this clonotype: A much larger clone differs from this one at a single base, so this may be a read error. Since no conserved phenylalanine or tryptophan closes the CDR3, a read error is the likely cause. V and J are TRBV5-1 and TRBJ2-7, with TRBD1 identical over 9 bases. Losses at the gene ends were 4 bases for V and 0 bases for J; bases not matched to a gene: 14. This CDR3 contains 18 residues. Germline loops: CDR1 SGHRS, CDR2 YFSETQ. CDR3 in amino acids: CASSPAGTGRLDSYEQYL. The CDR3 nucleotides are TGCGCCAGCAGCCCGGCCGGGACAGGGAGATTGGACTCCTACGAGCAGTACCTC.